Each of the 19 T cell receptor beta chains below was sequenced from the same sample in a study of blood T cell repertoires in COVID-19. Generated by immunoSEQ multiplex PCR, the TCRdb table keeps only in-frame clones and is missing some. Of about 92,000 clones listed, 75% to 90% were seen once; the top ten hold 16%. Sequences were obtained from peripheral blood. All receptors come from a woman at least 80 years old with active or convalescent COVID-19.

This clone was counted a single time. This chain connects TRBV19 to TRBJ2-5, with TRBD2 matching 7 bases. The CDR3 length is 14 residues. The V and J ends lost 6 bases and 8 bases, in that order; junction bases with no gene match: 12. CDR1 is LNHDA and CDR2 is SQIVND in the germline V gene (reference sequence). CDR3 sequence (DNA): TGTGCCAGTAGACCTTTTGGGAGGGCTGTTACCCAGTACTTC. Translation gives CASRPFGRAVTQYF. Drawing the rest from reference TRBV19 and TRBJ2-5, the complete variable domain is DGGITQSPKYLFRKEGQNVTLSCEQNLNHDAMYWYRQDPGQGLRLIYYSQIVNDFQKGDIAEGYSVSREKKESFPLTVTSAQKNPTAFYLCASRPFGRAVTQYFGPGTRLLVL.

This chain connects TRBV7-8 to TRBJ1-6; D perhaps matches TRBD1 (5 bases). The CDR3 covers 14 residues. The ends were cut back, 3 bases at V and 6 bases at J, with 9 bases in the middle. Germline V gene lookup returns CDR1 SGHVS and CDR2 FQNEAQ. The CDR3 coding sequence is TGTGCCAGCAGCTTGAGGGGAGGTAATTCACCCCTCCACTTT. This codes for CASSLRGGNSPLHF. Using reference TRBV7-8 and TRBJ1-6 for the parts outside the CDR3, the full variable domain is GAGVSQSPRYKVAKRGQDVALRCDPISGHVSLFWYQQALGQGPEFLTYFQNEAQLDKSGLPSDRFFAERPEGSVSTLKIQRTQQEDSAVYLCASSLRGGNSPLHFGNGTRLTVT.

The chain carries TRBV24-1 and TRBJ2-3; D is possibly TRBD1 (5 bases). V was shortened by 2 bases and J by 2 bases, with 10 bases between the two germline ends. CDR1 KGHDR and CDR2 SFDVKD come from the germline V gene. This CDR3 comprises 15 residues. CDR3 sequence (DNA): TGTGCCACCAGTGATTCGTCGGACAACACAGATACGCAGTATTTT. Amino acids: CATSDSSDNTDTQYF.

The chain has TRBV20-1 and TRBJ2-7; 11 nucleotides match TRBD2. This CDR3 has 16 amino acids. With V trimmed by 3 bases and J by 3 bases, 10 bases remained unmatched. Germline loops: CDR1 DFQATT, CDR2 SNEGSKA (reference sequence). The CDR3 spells CSASPIAGGILYEQYF. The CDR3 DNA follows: TGCAGTGCTAGTCCCATAGCGGGAGGGATCCTCTACGAGCAGTACTTC.

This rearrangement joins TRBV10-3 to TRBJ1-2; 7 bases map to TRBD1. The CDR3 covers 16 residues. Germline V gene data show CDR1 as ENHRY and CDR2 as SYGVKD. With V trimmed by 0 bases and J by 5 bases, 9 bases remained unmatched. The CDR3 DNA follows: TGTGCCATCAGTGAGTCGGGAGTCGGGACAGCTTATGGCTACACCTTC. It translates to CAISESGVGTAYGYTF.

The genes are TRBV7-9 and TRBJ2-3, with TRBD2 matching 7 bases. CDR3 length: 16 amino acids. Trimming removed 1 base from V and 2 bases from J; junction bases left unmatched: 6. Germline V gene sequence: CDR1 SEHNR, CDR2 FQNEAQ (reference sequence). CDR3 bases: TGTGCCAGCAGCTTAGGGTATGCGGGGGACACAGATACGCAGTATTTT. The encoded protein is CASSLGYAGDTDTQYF. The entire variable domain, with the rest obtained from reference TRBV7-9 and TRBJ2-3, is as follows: DTGVSQNPRHKITKRGQNVTFRCDPISEHNRLYWYRQTLGQGPEFLTYFQNEAQLEKSRLLSDRFSAERPKGSFSTLEIQRTEQGDSAMYLCASSLGYAGDTDTQYFGPGTRLTVL.

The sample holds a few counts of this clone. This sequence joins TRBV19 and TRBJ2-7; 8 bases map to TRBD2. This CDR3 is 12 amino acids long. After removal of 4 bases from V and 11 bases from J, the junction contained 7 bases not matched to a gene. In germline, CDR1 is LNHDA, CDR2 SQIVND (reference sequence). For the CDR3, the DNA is TGTGCCAGTAGTACCCTCGGGGGGGTGGAGTACTTC. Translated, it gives CASSTLGGVEYF.

Here the CDR3 reads CASRRETATNTEAFF. The CDR3 region has the DNA TGTGCCAGCAGGAGGGAAACAGCTACGAACACTGAAGCTTTCTTT. This chain joins TRBV7-2 and TRBJ1-1; no clear D gene. The CDR3 totals 15 residues. From germline, CDR1 is SGHTA and CDR2 FQGNSA. The germline V and J ends were trimmed by 6 bases and 1 base, with 15 bases remaining between them.

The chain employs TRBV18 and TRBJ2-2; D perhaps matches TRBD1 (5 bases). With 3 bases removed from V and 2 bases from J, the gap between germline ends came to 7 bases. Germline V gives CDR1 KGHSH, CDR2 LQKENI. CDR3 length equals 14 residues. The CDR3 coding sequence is TGTGCCAGCTCACCGCAGGGTAACACCGGGGAGCTGTTTTTT. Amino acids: CASSPQGNTGELFF.

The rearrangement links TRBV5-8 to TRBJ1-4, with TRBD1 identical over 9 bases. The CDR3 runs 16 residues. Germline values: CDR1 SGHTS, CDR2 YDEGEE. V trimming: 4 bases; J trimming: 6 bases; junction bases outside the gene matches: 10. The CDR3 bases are TGTGCCAGCAGCCCCGGGGACAGGGCAACCTATGAAAAACTGTTTTTT. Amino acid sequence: CASSPGDRATYEKLFF.

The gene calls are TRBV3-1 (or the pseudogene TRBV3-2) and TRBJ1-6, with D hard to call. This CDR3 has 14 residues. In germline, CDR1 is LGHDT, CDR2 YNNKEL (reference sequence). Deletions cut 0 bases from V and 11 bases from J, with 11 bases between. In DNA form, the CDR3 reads TGTGCCAGCAGCCAAGACACGGGATTAGCACCCCTCCACTTT. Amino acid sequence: CASSQDTGLAPLHF.

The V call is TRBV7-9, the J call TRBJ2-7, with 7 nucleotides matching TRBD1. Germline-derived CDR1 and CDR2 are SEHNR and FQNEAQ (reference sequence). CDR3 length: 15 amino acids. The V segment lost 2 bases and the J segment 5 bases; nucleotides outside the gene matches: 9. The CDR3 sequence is CASSLWGTVADEQYF. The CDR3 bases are TGTGCCAGCAGCTTATGGGGGACAGTGGCCGACGAGCAGTACTTC. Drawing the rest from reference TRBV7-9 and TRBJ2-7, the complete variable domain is DTGVSQNPRHKITKRGQNVTFRCDPISEHNRLYWYRQTLGQGPEFLTYFQNEAQLEKSRLLSDRFSAERPKGSFSTLEIQRTEQGDSAMYLCASSLWGTVADEQYFGPGTRLTVT.

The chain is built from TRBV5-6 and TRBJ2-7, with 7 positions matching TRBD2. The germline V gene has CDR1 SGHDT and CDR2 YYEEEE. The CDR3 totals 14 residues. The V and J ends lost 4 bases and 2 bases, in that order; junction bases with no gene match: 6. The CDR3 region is CASSIAGGTYEQYF. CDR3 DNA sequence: TGTGCCAGCAGCATAGCGGGCGGTACCTACGAGCAGTACTTC.

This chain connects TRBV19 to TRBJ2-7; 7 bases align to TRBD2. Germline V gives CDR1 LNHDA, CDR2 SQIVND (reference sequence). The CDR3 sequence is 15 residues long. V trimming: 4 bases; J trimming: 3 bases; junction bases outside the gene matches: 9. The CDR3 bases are TGTGCCAGTAGTACGGGGGGAACAGTAATCTACGAGCAGTACTTC. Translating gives CASSTGGTVIYEQYF.

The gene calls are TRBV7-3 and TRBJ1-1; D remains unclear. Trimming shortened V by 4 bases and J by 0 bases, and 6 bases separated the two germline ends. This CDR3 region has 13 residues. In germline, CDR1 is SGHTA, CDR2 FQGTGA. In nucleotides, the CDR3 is TGTGCCAGCAGCTATAGCATGAACACTGAAGCTTTCTTT. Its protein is CASSYSMNTEAFF.

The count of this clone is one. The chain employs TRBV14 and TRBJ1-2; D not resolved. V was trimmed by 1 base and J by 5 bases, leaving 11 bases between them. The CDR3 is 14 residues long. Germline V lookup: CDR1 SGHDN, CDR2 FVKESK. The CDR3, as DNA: TGTGCCAGCAGCCAAGCGCGGGGAACGTATGGCTACACCTTC. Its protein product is CASSQARGTYGYTF.

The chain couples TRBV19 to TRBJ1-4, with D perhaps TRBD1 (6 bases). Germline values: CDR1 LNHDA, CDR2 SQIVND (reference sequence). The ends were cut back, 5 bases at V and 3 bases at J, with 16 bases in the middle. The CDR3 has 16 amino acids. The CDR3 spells CASSSPGGASNEKLFF. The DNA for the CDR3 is TGTGCCAGTAGTTCCCCGGGGGGGGCGTCTAATGAAAAACTGTTTTTT.

DNA for the CDR3: TGTGCCAGCAGCTTTGTGCGGGGGGAAGCTTTCTTT. Translated, it gives CASSFVRGEAFF. The rearrangement links TRBV5-4 to TRBJ1-1, with D maybe TRBD1 (5 bases). Between the trimmed V and J ends, which lost 2 bases and 8 bases, there was a span of 10 bases. Germline CDR1 is SGHNT and CDR2 is YYREEE (reference sequence). This CDR3 region has 12 residues.

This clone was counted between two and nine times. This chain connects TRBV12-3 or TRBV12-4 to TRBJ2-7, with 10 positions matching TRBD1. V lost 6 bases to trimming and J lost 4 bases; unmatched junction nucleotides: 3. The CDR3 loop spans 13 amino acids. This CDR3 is CASRTGGGYEQYF. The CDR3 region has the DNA TGTGCCAGCAGGACAGGGGGCGGGTACGAGCAGTACTTC.